Below, 4 T cell receptor beta chains from the same sample are listed, as sequenced in a study of T cells in Graves' hyperthyroidism and ophthalmopathy. Researchers amplified the TCR beta CDR3 regions from RNA transcripts. The HTBI primer set served for first-round RT-PCR of the TCR CDR3. TCRdb analysed the multiplex PCR reads with MiXCR anew, one entry per CDR3 protein. The sample has 500,000 or so distinct CDR3 sequences; 15% to 20% are singletons. Source material: blood. These receptors all stem from a woman younger than 45 with Graves' ophthalmopathy.

V and J are TRBV5-1 and TRBJ2-7, with 10 bases matching TRBD2. Germline V CDR1 and CDR2: SGHRS, YFSETQ. J lost 8 bases, V lost 3 bases, and 11 bases had no gene match. CDR3 length: 15 residues. The CDR3 region is CASSSEREGRSKQYF. As DNA, the CDR3 is TGCGCCAGCAGCTCCGAGCGGGAGGGAAGGAGTAAGCAGTACTTC.

In regard to this clonotype: Being one base from a much bigger clone, this may be a read error. The chain carries TRBV6-2 or TRBV6-3 and TRBJ1-3; D is ambiguous. The germline CDR1 and CDR2 sequences are MNHEY and SVGEGT. This CDR3 is built from 13 residues. Here the CDR3 DNA reads TGTGCCAGCAGTTACCAAGGTTGGAACACCATGTATTTT. Translated: CASSYQGWNTMYF.

This sequence joins TRBV30 and TRBJ2-3, with 7 positions matching TRBD2. The CDR3 totals 14 residues. Trimming cost V 3 bases and J 1 base; bases outside gene matches: 4. Per the germline V gene, CDR1 is GTSNPN and CDR2 is SVGIG (reference sequence). CDR3 sequence: CAWRGAGGTDTQYF. The CDR3 nucleotides are TGTGCCTGGAGAGGGGCGGGGGGCACAGATACGCAGTATTTT.

About this clonotype itself: One junction end does not reproduce the germline sequence, and a read error may be involved. The rearrangement links TRBV5-1 to TRBJ2-7; D remains ambiguous. The CDR3 sequence is 14 residues long. The germline gives CDR1 SGHRS, CDR2 YFSETQ. Here the CDR3 reads CASSSSDTSYEQYF. DNA of the CDR3: TGTGCCAGCAGCTCATCCGACACCTCCTACGAGCAGTACTTC.